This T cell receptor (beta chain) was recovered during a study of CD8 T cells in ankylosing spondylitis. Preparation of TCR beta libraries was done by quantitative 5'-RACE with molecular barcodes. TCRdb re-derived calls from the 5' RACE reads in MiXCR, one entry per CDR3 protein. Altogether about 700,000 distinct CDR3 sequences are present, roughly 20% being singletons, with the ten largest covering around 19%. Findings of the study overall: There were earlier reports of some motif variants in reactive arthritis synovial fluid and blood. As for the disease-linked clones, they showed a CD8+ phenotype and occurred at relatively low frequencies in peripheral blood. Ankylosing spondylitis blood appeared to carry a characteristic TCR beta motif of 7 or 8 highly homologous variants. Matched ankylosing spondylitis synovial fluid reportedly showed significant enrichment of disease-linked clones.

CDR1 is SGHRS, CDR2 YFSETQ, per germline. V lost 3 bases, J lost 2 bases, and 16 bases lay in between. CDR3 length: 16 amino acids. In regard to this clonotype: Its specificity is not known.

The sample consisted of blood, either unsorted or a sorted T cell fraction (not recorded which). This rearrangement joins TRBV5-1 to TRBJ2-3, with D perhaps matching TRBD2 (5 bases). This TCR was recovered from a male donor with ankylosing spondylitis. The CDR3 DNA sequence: TGCGCCAGCAGCTCAAAGGAGGTCACGGACACAGATACGCAGTATTTT. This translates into CASSSKEVTDTDTQYF.